Listed here is a single T cell receptor beta chain. This sample is part of a study of shared T cell receptors in the human thymus. Profiling relied on immunoSEQ multiplex PCR, and the TCRdb table lists in-frame clones only, not all of them. The profile shows roughly 700,000 clones, approximately 87% of them singletons. This sample also belongs to another study, concerning human thymus T cells. Per that study: Unrelated individuals reportedly shared highly overlapping thymic TCR repertoires.

The TCR comes from a boy less than two years old with a congenital heart defect. Input material: thymocytes.

CDR3 amino acids: CAWSLTGDTEAFF. The CDR3, as DNA: TGTGCCTGGAGTCTAACAGGGGACACTGAAGCTTTCTTT. The V call is TRBV30, the J call TRBJ1-1, with 7 bases identical to TRBD1. The germline V gene has CDR1 GTSNPN and CDR2 SVGIG (reference sequence). V was clipped by 2 bases and J by 3 bases; unmatched bases: 3. The CDR3 runs to 13 residues.